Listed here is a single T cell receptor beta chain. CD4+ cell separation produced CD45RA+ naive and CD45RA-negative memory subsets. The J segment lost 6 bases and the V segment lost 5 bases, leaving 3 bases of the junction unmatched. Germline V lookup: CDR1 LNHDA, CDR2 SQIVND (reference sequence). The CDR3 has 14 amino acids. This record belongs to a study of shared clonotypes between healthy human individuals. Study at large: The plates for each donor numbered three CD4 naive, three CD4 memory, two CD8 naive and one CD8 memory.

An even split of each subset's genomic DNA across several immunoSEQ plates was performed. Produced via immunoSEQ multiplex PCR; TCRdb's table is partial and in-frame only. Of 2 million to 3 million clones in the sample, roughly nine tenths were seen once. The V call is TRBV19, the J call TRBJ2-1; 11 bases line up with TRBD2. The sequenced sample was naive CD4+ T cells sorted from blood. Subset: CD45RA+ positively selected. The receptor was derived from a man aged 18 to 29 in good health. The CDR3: CASSRLAGSNEQFF. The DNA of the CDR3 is TGTGCCAGTAGTCGACTAGCGGGAAGCAATGAGCAGTTCTTC.